One and the same sample provided the 10 T cell receptor beta chains below, sequenced in a study of PD-1 blockade in classical Hodgkin lymphoma. Each of the patients experienced relapse following autologous stem cell transplantation, and their brentuximab vedotin exposure differed. Only in-frame clones appear in the TCRdb table, and some are missing; sequencing was by immunoSEQ multiplex PCR. The table has tens of thousands of clones, roughly 90% seen once. Here the sequenced sample was peripheral blood mononuclear cells (PBMCs), taken at baseline. The receptors come from a human donor with classical Hodgkin lymphoma.

This clone has a single count. The rearrangement joins TRBV28 to TRBJ2-7; possibly TRBD2 for D (5 bases). Germline V lookup: CDR1 MDHEN, CDR2 SYDVKM. V lost 5 bases to trimming and J lost 0 bases, with 11 bases between them. This CDR3 is built from 14 residues. The CDR3 protein is CASSLPGFSYEQYF. DNA for the CDR3: TGTGCCAGCAGTCTACCGGGATTCTCCTACGAGCAGTACTTC.

The rearrangement joins TRBV19 to TRBJ2-7; 10 positions agree with TRBD2. The CDR3 extends over 16 amino acids. CDR1 is LNHDA, CDR2 SQIVND, per germline (reference sequence). Unmatched junction bases numbered 5, after V lost 3 bases and J lost 0 bases. CDR3 sequence reads: CASSIAWTSGSYEQYF. The CDR3 DNA is TGTGCCAGTAGTATCGCCTGGACTAGCGGCTCCTACGAGCAGTACTTC.

The J gene is TRBJ2-5, the V gene TRBV6-6; 9 positions agree with TRBD1. Per germline, CDR1 MNHNY and CDR2 SVGAGI (reference sequence). The CDR3 length is 15 residues. After removal of 6 bases from V and 1 base from J, the junction contained 6 bases not matched to a gene. For the CDR3, the DNA is TGTGCCAGCAGGACGGGGGGACAGGGCCAAGAGACCCAGTACTTC. Protein product: CASRTGGQGQETQYF.

V and J are TRBV27 and TRBJ1-5; no reliable D call. CDR3 length equals 14 residues. The germline V gene encodes CDR1 MNHEY and CDR2 SMNVEV (reference sequence). Trimming removed 6 bases at V and 0 bases at J, with 9 bases between. The CDR3 DNA is TGTGCCAGCAGAGTGACATTTAGCAATCAGCCCCAGCATTTT. Its protein product is CASRVTFSNQPQHF.

J is TRBJ1-6 and V is TRBV6-1, with D unclear. The length of the CDR3 is 14 residues. V was pared by 7 bases and J by 3 bases, with 10 bases between. Per the germline V gene, CDR1 is MNHNS and CDR2 is SASEGT. CDR3 sequence: CASNGLVYNSPLHF. As DNA, the CDR3 is TGTGCCAGCAATGGCCTGGTCTATAATTCACCCCTCCACTTT.

The genes are TRBV18 and TRBJ1-2; no definite D call. This CDR3 contains 13 residues. From germline, CDR1 is KGHSH and CDR2 LQKENI. V dropped 3 bases and J dropped 2 bases, with 7 bases sitting between them. CDR3 coding DNA: TGTGCCAGCTCACCGACGGAGAACTATGGCTACACCTTC. It yields the protein CASSPTENYGYTF.

This chain links TRBV4-2 with TRBJ2-4; no reliable D call. The CDR3 covers 15 residues. V was cut by 0 bases and J by 8 bases, with 14 bases left in between. Germline values: CDR1 LGHNA, CDR2 YNFKEQ. As DNA, the CDR3 is TGTGCCAGCAGCCAAGATGGAAGTAGTGGGGACATTCAGTACTTC. The encoded protein is CASSQDGSSGDIQYF.

This chain joins TRBV6-5 and TRBJ1-6; the D is unclear. V lost 6 bases, J lost 3 bases, and 6 bases lay in between. The CDR3 extends over 13 amino acids. The germline CDR1 and CDR2 sequences are MNHEY and SVGAGI. As DNA, the CDR3 is TGTGCCAGCAGATGGGACTATAATTCACCCCTCCACTTT. Protein: CASRWDYNSPLHF.

The rearrangement links TRBV7-8 to TRBJ2-1; possibly TRBD1 for D (6 bases). The germline V gene encodes CDR1 SGHVS and CDR2 FQNEAQ. The V and J ends lost 2 bases and 4 bases respectively, with 15 bases between them. This CDR3 region has 16 residues. In DNA form, the CDR3 reads TGTGCCAGCAGCTTAAGTTACAGGACAGAGTACAATGAGCAGTTCTTC. Encoded protein: CASSLSYRTEYNEQFF.

The genes are TRBV9 and TRBJ1-1; 10 bases fit TRBD1. CDR1 and CDR2 (germline): SGDLS, YYNGEE. CDR3 length: 14 residues. J gave up 11 bases and V 4 bases, and 11 bases lay outside the gene matches. The DNA of the CDR3 is TGTGCCAGCAGCTCCTCCGGGACAGGGGAGTTGGCTTTCTTT. This gives the protein CASSSSGTGELAFF.